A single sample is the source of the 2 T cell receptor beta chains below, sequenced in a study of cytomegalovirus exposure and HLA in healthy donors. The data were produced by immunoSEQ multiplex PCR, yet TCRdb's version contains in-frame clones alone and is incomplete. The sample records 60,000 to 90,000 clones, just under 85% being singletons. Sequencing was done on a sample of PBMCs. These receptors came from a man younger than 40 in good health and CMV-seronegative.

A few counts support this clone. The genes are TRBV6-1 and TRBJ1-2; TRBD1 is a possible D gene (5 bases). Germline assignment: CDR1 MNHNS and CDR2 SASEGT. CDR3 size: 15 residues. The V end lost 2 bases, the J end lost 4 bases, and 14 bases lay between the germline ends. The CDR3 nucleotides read TGTGCCAGCAGTGAATTGGTGGAGGGGATCTATGGCTACACCTTC. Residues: CASSELVEGIYGYTF.

Here the CDR3 DNA reads TGTGCCAGCGACGGGGACACTGAAGCTTTCTTT. Protein product: CASDGDTEAFF. V and J are TRBV5-4 and TRBJ1-1; D unclear. Germline V CDR1 and CDR2: SGHNT, YYREEE (reference sequence). This CDR3 has 11 amino acids. Trimming shortened V by 7 bases and J by 3 bases, and 7 bases separated the two germline ends.